These T cell receptor beta chains were read from a single sample in a study of cytomegalovirus exposure and HLA in healthy donors. The table came from immunoSEQ multiplex PCR; TCRdb's copy has only in-frame clones and leaves some out. There are under 150,000 clones in the sample; about 76% occur only once, and 1.2% to 1.5% lies in the top ten. The sample was PBMCs. The receptors shown here come from a woman aged 40-49 years in good health and CMV-seronegative. Both conserved end residues are trimmed from each CDR3.

CDR3 | J | V
ASSSDGQGAGSPLH | TRBJ1-6 | TRBV5-1
ASSDLAGGPGELF | TRBJ2-2 | TRBV27
ALVGGSSDNEQF | TRBJ2-1 | TRBV30
RGRQQSEAF | TRBJ1-1 | TRBV20-1
ASSPLTSGANVLT | TRBJ2-6 | TRBV7-3
ASNTHASGNYGYT | TRBJ1-2 | TRBV19
ASSDSSPYEQY | TRBJ2-7 | TRBV13
ASSLRARGGNTEAF | TRBJ1-1 | TRBV19
ASSLTTGATQETQY | TRBJ2-5 | TRBV18
ASQTTSGGEETQY | TRBJ2-5 | TRBV28
ASSSGTGNEKLF | TRBJ1-4 | TRBV7-6
ASSEEWAGENIQY | TRBJ2-4 | TRBV2
ASSRGRGPSAGELF | TRBJ2-2 | TRBV27
ASRSGQGPQGGEKLF | TRBJ1-4 | TRBV28
ASGFSGTGNLVHNSPLH | TRBJ1-6 | TRBV12-5
ASSFTGTNYGYT | TRBJ1-2 | TRBV5-6
ASSQEGGEKLF | TRBJ1-4 | TRBV4-3
ASNLGANTEAF | TRBJ1-1 | TRBV19
ASSLGLAGNQETQY | TRBJ2-5 | TRBV7-6
ASSHRQGGYQPQH | TRBJ1-5 | TRBV4-1
ASSSLGAMNTEAF | TRBJ1-1 | TRBV7-2
ASSLSGETQY | TRBJ2-5 | TRBV7-7
ASSLGTGNNEQF | TRBJ2-1 | TRBV7-7
ASQALGRRGYT | TRBJ1-2 | TRBV2
ASSPGGTGKETQY | TRBJ2-5 | TRBV7-3
ASSIDRIGGHYEQY | TRBJ2-7 | TRBV19
ASSRGVPWSNEQF | TRBJ2-1 | TRBV28
ASTRRGTSYNEQF | TRBJ2-1 | TRBV5-1
ASSSHPPGAYEQY | TRBJ2-7 | TRBV27
AWSTDTGAYEQY | TRBJ2-7 | TRBV30
ASSRLGGYNEQF | TRBJ2-1 | TRBV4-1
ASSLVGRGVGETQY | TRBJ2-5 | TRBV11-2
ASSLRGEVYGYT | TRBJ1-2 | TRBV5-6
ASSRQGGPYNEQF | TRBJ2-1 | TRBV7-9
ASIRGGPGELF | TRBJ2-2 | TRBV6-1
ASSPGAFYGYT | TRBJ1-2 | TRBV7-9
ASSYSGGEQY | TRBJ2-7 | TRBV6-5
ASSLPGLAGNTGELF | TRBJ2-2 | TRBV5-6
ASSKRQSSGPYGYT | TRBJ1-2 | TRBV19
ASSLVEATNEKLF | TRBJ1-4 | TRBV7-8
ASIPYGGSTDTQY | TRBJ2-3 | TRBV5-4
ASSDGTNYGYT | TRBJ1-2 | TRBV10-1
ASSLTRDYEQY | TRBJ2-7 | TRBV11-3
ASTAGQGYSPLH | TRBJ1-6 | TRBV27
ASSLVQATEAF | TRBJ1-1 | TRBV7-9
ASSSGSVANYGYT | TRBJ1-2 | TRBV27
ASSYWSTGGNNEQF | TRBJ2-1 | TRBV7-9
ASSFQTGVSEKLF | TRBJ1-4 | TRBV19
ASRVGGTGELF | TRBJ2-2 | TRBV2
AISESRYEQY | TRBJ2-7 | TRBV10-3
SARDYETQY | TRBJ2-5 | TRBV20-1